This paragraph reports one T cell receptor beta chain. These data originate in a study of blood T cell repertoires in COVID-19. The CDR3 loop spans 15 amino acids. Germline V lookup: CDR1 GTSNPN, CDR2 SVGIG (reference sequence). V was pared by 0 bases and J by 4 bases, with 15 bases between. TCRdb's copy holds only in-frame clones and misses some; the assay was immunoSEQ multiplex PCR. The repertoire has around 100,000 clones, around 92% of them found once; the top ten carry over 5.5%. The clonotype originates from a man aged 45 to 65 with active COVID-19. The sequenced sample consisted of peripheral blood. The chain links TRBV30 to TRBJ1-1; tentative D call: TRBD1 (5 bases). This CDR3 is CAWSVHGSGGTEAFF. CDR3 bases: TGTGCCTGGAGTGTACACGGGAGCGGGGGCACTGAAGCTTTCTTT.